These 13 T cell receptor beta chains came from one sample sequenced in a study of Ad26.COV2.S vaccination and SARS-CoV-2 variants. Measured with immunoSEQ multiplex PCR; TCRdb has only the in-frame clones, and not every one. This sample carries about 260,000 clones, roughly nine tenths of them seen once, and the ten largest clones take 2.9%. Treatment here: roughly 19 received Ad26.COV2.S at low or high dose, single or two shots; about five received placebo; per-sample allocation not given. Repertoires come from day 63 after the first vaccine or placebo injection. Sequencing used peripheral blood, obtained in a trial of Ad26.COV2.S vaccine versus placebo. The receptors were sampled from a person aged 18-65 years who received the Ad26.COV2.S COVID-19 vaccine or a placebo.

This clone came up once. J is TRBJ2-6 and V is TRBV4-3; no clear D gene. The germline V and J ends were trimmed by 0 bases and 1 base, with 1 base remaining between them. The CDR3 covers 14 residues. CDR1 LGHNA and CDR2 YSLEER come from the germline V gene. The CDR3 DNA is TGCGCCAGCAGCCAAGAATCTGGGGCCAACGTCCTGACTTTC. It specifies CASSQESGANVLTF.

The chain employs TRBV19 and TRBJ2-5; 10 bases align to TRBD1. This CDR3 has 12 residues. Germline V lookup: CDR1 LNHDA, CDR2 SQIVND (reference sequence). V lost 5 bases and J lost 10; bases outside the gene matches: 4. The CDR3 spells CASSPDRGDQYF. CDR3 DNA: TGTGCCAGTAGTCCGGACAGGGGGGACCAGTACTTC.

J is TRBJ2-1 and V is TRBV11-2; 10 bases align to TRBD1. V was pared by 5 bases and J by 1 base, with 8 bases of the junction left unmatched. This CDR3 has 17 amino acids. Germline V lookup: CDR1 SGHAT, CDR2 FQNNGV. This CDR3 reads CASSAKDRGRSYNEQFF. As DNA, the CDR3 is TGTGCCAGCAGCGCGAAAGACAGGGGGCGATCCTACAATGAGCAGTTCTTC.

The chain is built from TRBV4-3 and TRBJ1-1; D is unclear. CDR1 and CDR2 (germline): LGHNA, YSLEER. This CDR3 comprises 14 residues. Between the trimmed V and J ends, which lost 0 bases and 6 bases, there was a span of 11 bases. The DNA of the CDR3 is TGCGCCAGCAGCCAAGAAGGTCGAGGGCCTGAAGCTTTCTTT. It yields the protein CASSQEGRGPEAFF.

The chain has TRBV30 and TRBJ2-1, with 8 positions matching TRBD2. Per the germline V gene, CDR1 is GTSNPN and CDR2 is SVGIG (reference sequence). With V trimmed by 4 bases and J by 8 bases, 10 bases remained unmatched. The CDR3 consists of 14 residues. DNA of the CDR3: TGTGCCTGGAAAAGGGCGGGGGGCCGCGATGAGCAGTTCTTC. As protein: CAWKRAGGRDEQFF.

The chain combines TRBV13 with TRBJ2-1; 11 bases are shared with TRBD2. Germline V gene lookup returns CDR1 PRHDT and CDR2 FYEKMQ (reference sequence). J gave up 1 base and V 4 bases, and 6 bases lay outside the gene matches. CDR3 size: 17 residues. For the CDR3, the DNA is TGTGCCAGCAGCTGGTCCACTAGCGGGAGTTCCTACAATGAGCAGTTCTTC. Encoded protein: CASSWSTSGSSYNEQFF. Full variable domain (rest looked up from reference TRBV13 and TRBJ2-1): AAGVIQSPRHLIKEKRETATLKCYPIPRHDTVYWYQQGPGQDPQFLISFYEKMQSDKGSIPDRFSAQQFSDYHSELNMSSLELGDSALYFCASSWSTSGSSYNEQFFGPGTRLTVL.

The V and J genes are TRBV5-5 and TRBJ2-1; 7 positions match TRBD2. The CDR3 length is 16 residues. With 4 bases clipped from V and 0 bases from J, the junction kept 7 bases outside the gene matches. Per germline, CDR1 SGHKS and CDR2 YYEKEE (reference sequence). CDR3 region: CASSRGLGVSYNEQFF. Written as DNA, the CDR3 is TGTGCCAGCAGCCGAGGACTAGGGGTCTCCTACAATGAGCAGTTCTTC.

Only a few counts were recorded for this clone. The sample carries other DNA sequences with the same CDR3. This rearrangement joins TRBV6-2 or TRBV6-3 to TRBJ1-5; the D is unclear. Germline-derived CDR1 and CDR2 are MNHEY and SVGEGT. The length of the CDR3 is 15 residues. V lost 5 bases and J lost 0, with 11 bases in between. CDR3 loop: CASSRISYSNQPQHF. CDR3 nucleotide sequence: TGTGCCAGCAGTAGGATCTCCTATAGCAATCAGCCCCAGCATTTT.

The chain couples TRBV19 to TRBJ2-7; D not resolved. Germline CDR1 reads LNHDA; CDR2 reads SQIVND (reference sequence). The CDR3 is 14 amino acids. V lost 3 bases, J lost 5 bases, and 14 bases lay in between. The CDR3 spells CASSIAGPRDEQYV. The CDR3 DNA sequence: TGTGCCAGTAGTATTGCTGGTCCCCGCGACGAGCAGTACGTC.

This clone was observed a few times. This CDR3 is also generated by other DNA sequences in the sample. The chain recombines TRBV20-1 with TRBJ2-5, with D possibly matching TRBD2 (5 bases). The CDR3 is made up of 12 amino acids. Trimming shortened V by 3 bases and J by 5 bases, and 10 bases separated the two germline ends. Germline V gene data show CDR1 as DFQATT and CDR2 as SNEGSKA (reference sequence). The CDR3: CSASRGRETQYF. The CDR3 DNA is TGCAGTGCTAGTCGGGGTAGGGAGACCCAGTACTTC.

This chain links TRBV5-8 with TRBJ2-1, with 8 bases fitting TRBD1. The CDR3 has 18 amino acids. V was clipped by 5 bases and J by 4 bases; unmatched bases: 17. Germline V lookup: CDR1 SGHTS, CDR2 YDEGEE. The CDR3 spells CASSLQIRGTGTYNEQFF. CDR3 DNA sequence: TGTGCCAGCAGTCTTCAGATACGGGGGACAGGAACATACAATGAGCAGTTCTTC.

The chain is built from TRBV18 and TRBJ1-1; 10 bases agree with TRBD1. V was pared by 3 bases and J by 0 bases, with 4 bases of the junction left unmatched. CDR1 and CDR2 (germline): KGHSH, LQKENI. The CDR3 loop spans 16 amino acids. CDR3 bases: TGTGCCAGCTCACCGGGGACAGGGGTTGTGAACACTGAAGCTTTCTTT. This sequence encodes CASSPGTGVVNTEAFF.

The V gene is TRBV30, the J gene TRBJ1-1; D perhaps matches TRBD1 (5 bases). This CDR3 contains 14 residues. Trimming shortened V by 1 base and J by 2 bases, and 11 bases separated the two germline ends. CDR1 and CDR2 from the germline V gene are GTSNPN and SVGIG (reference sequence). The CDR3 region is CAWSGGGPNTEAFF. CDR3 nucleotide sequence: TGTGCCTGGAGTGGGGGGGGTCCTAACACTGAAGCTTTCTTT.